This T cell receptor beta chain was identified during a study of cytomegalovirus exposure and HLA in healthy donors. Study-wide points: The only immune exposure information that was available was CMV serostatus.

The CDR3 loop spans 17 amino acids. CDR1 and CDR2 from the germline V gene are SGHTA and FQGNSA. V was trimmed by 5 bases and J by 0 bases, leaving 16 bases between them. Details on this clone: What it recognizes is unknown.

This PCR relied on a set of 60 Vbeta primers and 13 Jbeta primers. Sequenced by immunoSEQ multiplex PCR; TCRdb stores in-frame clones only, minus some. There are approximately 130,000 clones in the sample; around 75% occur only once, and approximately 3.1% lies in the top ten. The rearrangement links TRBV7-2 to TRBJ2-2; TRBD2 might be the D (6 bases). Sequenced: PBMCs. The sequence was collected from a man in his thirties or forties in good health and CMV-seronegative. The CDR3 region is CASSPRGGGTNTGELFF. The CDR3 nucleotides are TGTGCCAGCAGCCCCCGGGGAGGCGGGACGAACACCGGGGAGCTGTTTTTT. Supplemented by reference TRBV7-2 and TRBJ2-2, the full variable domain reads GAGVSQSPSNKVTEKGKDVELRCDPISGHTALYWYRQSLGQGLEFLIYFQGNSAPDKSGLPSDRFSAERTGGSVSTLTIQRTQQEDSAVYLCASSPRGGGTNTGELFFGEGSRLTVL.